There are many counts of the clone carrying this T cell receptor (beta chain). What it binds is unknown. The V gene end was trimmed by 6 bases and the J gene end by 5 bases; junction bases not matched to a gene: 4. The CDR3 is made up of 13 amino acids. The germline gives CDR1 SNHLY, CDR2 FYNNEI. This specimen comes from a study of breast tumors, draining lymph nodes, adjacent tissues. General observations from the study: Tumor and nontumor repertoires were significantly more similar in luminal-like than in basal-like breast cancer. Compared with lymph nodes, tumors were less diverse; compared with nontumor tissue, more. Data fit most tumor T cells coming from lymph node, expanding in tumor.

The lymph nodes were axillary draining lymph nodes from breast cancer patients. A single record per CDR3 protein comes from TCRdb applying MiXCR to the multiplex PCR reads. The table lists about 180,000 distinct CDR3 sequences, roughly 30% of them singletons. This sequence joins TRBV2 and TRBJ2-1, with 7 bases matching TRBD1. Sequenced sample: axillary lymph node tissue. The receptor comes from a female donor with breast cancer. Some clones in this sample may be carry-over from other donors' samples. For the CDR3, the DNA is TGTGCCAGCAGGGTGGGACAGAACAATGAGCAGTTCTTC. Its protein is CASRVGQNNEQFF.